This T cell receptor (beta chain) was documented in a study of T-cell memory formation after mild COVID-19. The length of the CDR3 is 15 residues. The germline V gene has CDR1 MNHEY and CDR2 SVGAGI. V lost 6 bases and J lost 1, with 15 bases in between. Findings and limits, study-wide: What remained unconfirmed was the SARS-CoV-2 specificity of second-wave clones peaking on day 37.

One entry per CDR3 protein, called by TCRdb with MiXCR from the 5' RACE reads. The repertoire has about 470,000 distinct CDR3 sequences, around 27% of them found once; the top ten carry around 12%. This clonotype was seen a few times. Its antigen remains unidentified. The sequenced material came from PBMCs or a T cell subset sorted from them (not recorded which). The chain employs TRBV6-5 and TRBJ1-1; weak D call: TRBD1 (5 bases). This clonotype was obtained from an adult woman who had mild COVID-19 (a few samples of this study predate the infection). Cell type and time point are not known. The DNA of the CDR3 is TGTGCCAGCAGCCCACCGGGACGCACGAACACTGAAGCTTTCTTT. Translating it yields CASSPPGRTNTEAFF.